Listed here are 22 T cell receptor beta chains from one sample, sequenced in a study of yellow fever vaccine responses in identical twins. Via MiXCR, TCRdb re-called the RT-PCR reads, giving one row per CDR3 protein. This table has approximately 13,000 distinct CDR3 sequences, almost 85% appearing once. The source was T cells from blood (PBMCs), unsorted or a sorted subset (not recorded which), collected before or after yellow fever vaccination (not recorded which). All receptors come from a woman between 18 and 29 years old who received the yellow fever vaccine.

This clonotype was counted between two and nine times. The chain combines TRBV6-4 with TRBJ2-3; 11 bases align to TRBD2. The CDR3 contains 16 residues. The germline gives CDR1 MRHNA, CDR2 SNTAGT. J lost 4 bases, V lost 2 bases, and 5 bases had no gene match. The CDR3 sequence is CASSDTSGSGSDTQYF. CDR3 nucleotides: TGTGCCAGCAGTGACACTAGCGGGAGTGGTTCAGATACGCAGTATTTT.

The chain combines TRBV4-3 with TRBJ2-7; D assignment may be TRBD1 or TRBD2 (5 bases each). With 6 bases removed from V and 2 bases from J, the gap between germline ends came to 11 bases. Germline V CDR1 and CDR2: LGHNA, YSLEER. This CDR3 has 13 amino acids. The CDR3 nucleotides read TGCGCCAGCAGGGGTGGGGGTACCTACGAGCAGTACTTC. Protein product: CASRGGGTYEQYF.

The chain is built from TRBV4-2 and TRBJ2-1; either TRBD1 or TRBD2 may supply D (5 bases each). Per the germline V gene, CDR1 is LGHNA and CDR2 is YNFKEQ. CDR3 length: 15 residues. V was shortened by 4 bases and J by 0 bases, with 10 bases between the two germline ends. The CDR3 coding sequence is TGTGCCAGCAGCCCGGCAGGGAGCTCCTACAATGAGCAGTTCTTC. It codes for CASSPAGSSYNEQFF.

This rearrangement joins TRBV29-1 to TRBJ2-7; D not resolved. The length of the CDR3 is 10 residues. V was pared by 6 bases and J by 2 bases, with 5 bases between. Germline V gives CDR1 SQVTM, CDR2 ANQGSEA. This chain's CDR3 is CSVGAYEQYF. As DNA, the CDR3 is TGCAGCGTCGGAGCCTACGAGCAGTACTTC.

A few counts support this clonotype. The V gene is TRBV7-2, the J gene TRBJ1-1; D not certain. The V end lost 1 base, the J end lost 0 bases, and 6 bases lay between the germline ends. CDR1 is SGHTA, CDR2 FQGNSA, per germline. CDR3 length: 14 residues. The CDR3 DNA is TGTGCCAGCAGCTTAGTCTCCATGAACACTGAAGCTTTCTTT. Its translation is CASSLVSMNTEAFF.

This chain joins TRBV6-4 and TRBJ2-3, with D possibly being TRBD2 (7 bases). There are 15 residues in the CDR3. Germline values: CDR1 MRHNA, CDR2 SNTAGT. V lost 0 bases and J lost 6, with 13 bases in between. The CDR3: CASSDSTAGADTQYF. CDR3 DNA sequence: TGTGCCAGCAGTGACTCGACTGCGGGGGCTGATACGCAGTATTTT.

V gene TRBV18 combines with J gene TRBJ2-1; D gene uncertain. V was shortened by 2 bases and J by 1 base, with 6 bases between the two germline ends. CDR3 size: 14 residues. Germline lookup yields CDR1 KGHSH and CDR2 LQKENI. The CDR3 DNA sequence: TGTGCCAGCTCACCAAAAAGGTCCTACAATGAGCAGTTCTTC. This sequence encodes CASSPKRSYNEQFF.

This chain joins TRBV11-2 and TRBJ2-3; D unresolved. Per the germline V gene, CDR1 is SGHAT and CDR2 is FQNNGV. Trimming left V 1 base short and J 4 bases short, with 3 bases between. This CDR3 region has 12 residues. CDR3 nucleotide sequence: TGTGCCAGCAGCTTAGGGTCAGATACGCAGTATTTT. Translation: CASSLGSDTQYF.

J is TRBJ1-4 and V is TRBV29-1; D remains unclear. This CDR3 is built from 13 residues. Germline V lookup: CDR1 SQVTM, CDR2 ANQGSEA. Trimming shortened V by 6 bases and J by 5 bases, and 13 bases separated the two germline ends. CDR3 in DNA: TGCAGCGTGCATGCCGGGAGCAATGAAAAACTGTTTTTT. Protein sequence: CSVHAGSNEKLFF. Supplemented by reference TRBV29-1 and TRBJ1-4, the full variable domain reads SAVISQKPSRDICQRGTSLTIQCQVDSQVTMMFWYRQQPGQSLTLIATANQGSEATYESGFVIDKFPISRPNLTFSTLTVSNMSPEDSSIYLCSVHAGSNEKLFFGSGTQLSVL.

In this sample, this clonotype turned up once. V usage is TRBV28 and J usage is TRBJ1-2; 7 bases line up with TRBD1. The junction had 2 bases not matched to a gene; V was cut back by 2 bases and J by 2 bases. Germline CDR1 reads MDHEN; CDR2 reads SYDVKM. CDR3 size: 14 residues. The CDR3 spells CASSLLGQNYGYTF. The CDR3 coding sequence is TGTGCCAGCAGTTTACTGGGACAGAACTATGGCTACACCTTC.

The chain is built from TRBV4-1 and TRBJ1-1, with D uncertain. V shed 6 bases and J shed 0 bases, with 11 bases lying between them. The CDR3 covers 14 residues. Germline loops: CDR1 MGHRA, CDR2 YSYEKL. In nucleotides, the CDR3 is TGCGCCAGCAGAGGTCCACTAATGAACACTGAAGCTTTCTTT. It codes for CASRGPLMNTEAFF.

The chain carries TRBV10-1 and TRBJ2-1; D is ambiguous. CDR3 size: 13 residues. CDR1 and CDR2 from the germline V gene are WNHNN and SYGVQD (reference sequence). The V end lost 6 bases, the J end lost 3 bases, and 9 bases lay between the germline ends. CDR3 nucleotides: TGCGCCAGCAGCCTCGACGGCTACAATGAGCAGTTCTTC. Translated, it gives CASSLDGYNEQFF.

This sequence joins TRBV15 and TRBJ2-3; D gene ambiguous. CDR3 length: 12 residues. V gave up 1 base and J gave up 6 bases, with 5 bases separating them. CDR1 is LNHNV and CDR2 is YYDKDF in the germline V gene (reference sequence). The CDR3 loop is CATSRARDTQYF. DNA for the CDR3: TGTGCCACCAGCAGAGCTCGGGATACGCAGTATTTT.

The chain joins TRBV11-3 to TRBJ2-3; D may be TRBD2 (5 bases). The CDR3 covers 13 residues. CDR1 and CDR2 (germline): SGHNT, YENEEA. V was cut by 11 bases and J by 4 bases, with 16 bases left in between. CDR3 DNA: TGTGCCGTACGAGAAGGCGGGTCAGATACGCAGTATTTT. It codes for CAVREGGSDTQYF.

The J gene is TRBJ2-7, the V gene TRBV2; weak D call: TRBD1 (7 bases). CDR1 and CDR2 from the germline V gene are SNHLY and FYNNEI. CDR3 size: 15 residues. V was pared by 1 base and J by 0 bases, with 10 bases between. In nucleotides, the CDR3 is TGTGCCAGCAGTGAAGGACAGGGACTCTCCTACGAGCAGTACTTC. It codes for CASSEGQGLSYEQYF.

This clonotype turned up a few times. V is TRBV7-2 and J is TRBJ1-5; no clear D. Trimming removed 1 base at V and 4 bases at J, with 5 bases between. Germline assignment: CDR1 SGHTA and CDR2 FQGNSA. This CDR3 has 13 amino acids. The CDR3 nucleotides are TGTGCCAGCAGCTTAGGACAAAATCAGCCCCAGCATTTT. It encodes CASSLGQNQPQHF. The full variable domain, with the rest looked up from reference TRBV7-2 and TRBJ1-5, is GAGVSQSPSNKVTEKGKDVELRCDPISGHTALYWYRQSLGQGLEFLIYFQGNSAPDKSGLPSDRFSAERTGGSVSTLTIQRTQQEDSAVYLCASSLGQNQPQHFGDGTRLSIL.

This rearrangement joins TRBV23-1 to TRBJ2-1; perhaps TRBD2 as D (5 bases). TRBV23-1 is treated as an ORF (open reading frame) with a function not yet certain. The CDR3 totals 15 residues. Trimming cost V 2 bases and J 1 base, with 9 bases left between them. CDR3 in amino acids: CASSQEEASYNEQFF. The CDR3 DNA reads TGCGCCAGCAGTCAAGAGGAGGCATCCTACAATGAGCAGTTCTTC.

This rearrangement joins TRBV6-2 or TRBV6-3 to TRBJ2-1; possibly TRBD2 for D (5 bases). The length of the CDR3 is 17 residues. V lost 2 bases, J lost 4 bases, and 18 bases lay in between. The germline CDR1 and CDR2 sequences are MNHEY and SVGEGT. The CDR3 region has the DNA TGTGCCAGCAGTTACGGGCAGCGGCCCCTACCTTACAATGAGCAGTTCTTC. Amino acids: CASSYGQRPLPYNEQFF.

V is TRBV7-9 and J is TRBJ2-7; unclear D gene. Trimming took 4 bases from V and 0 from J, leaving 7 bases between them. Germline CDR1 and CDR2: SEHNR and FQNEAQ (reference sequence). CDR3 length: 13 residues. In nucleotides, the CDR3 is TGTGCCAGCAGCTCCGACACCTCCTACGAGCAGTACTTC. Amino acids: CASSSDTSYEQYF.

As concerns this clonotype: At one end the junction does not follow the germline gene, possibly because of a read error. J is TRBJ2-5 and V is TRBV7-8, with TRBD2 matching 11 bases. Germline V gene sequence: CDR1 SGHVS, CDR2 FQNEAQ. This CDR3 has 16 amino acids. This CDR3 reads CASSLAGGYLQETQYF. The CDR3 bases are TGTGCCAGCAGCCTAGCGGGGGGATATCTCCAAGAGACCCAGTACTTC.

The chain recombines TRBV29-1 with TRBJ2-5; TRBD1 aligns across 7 bases. Germline V lookup: CDR1 SQVTM, CDR2 ANQGSEA. V trimming: 7 bases; J trimming: 5 bases; junction bases outside the gene matches: 7. The CDR3 extends over 12 amino acids. CDR3 protein: CSGQGQRETQYF. In DNA, the CDR3 is TGCAGCGGCCAGGGACAGAGGGAGACCCAGTACTTC.

The table lists this clonotype with a few counts. The chain couples TRBV3-1 to TRBJ2-7; D is undetermined. The CDR3 has 15 amino acids. With 0 bases removed from V and 2 bases from J, the gap between germline ends came to 11 bases. The germline V gene encodes CDR1 LGHDT and CDR2 YNNKEL (reference sequence). DNA for the CDR3: TGTGCCAGCAGCCAAGATGCTCTAGGAACCTACGAGCAGTACTTC. Translating it yields CASSQDALGTYEQYF.